Detailed here is one T cell receptor (beta chain). Antigen unknown. This sample is drawn from a study of beta chain features in type 1 diabetes. Whole-study results and caveats: Compared with healthy donors, patients appeared to share more similar naive, central memory and regulatory TCRB repertoires. Type 1 diabetes patients had TCRB CDR3s that were shorter (moderately but significantly so) in all four CD4+ subsets.

The authors reverse transcribed all of the isolated RNA, so sequencing captured expressed TCRB transcripts. An average approximately 3.3 million reads came from naive, central memory and regulatory T cell samples. Produced via immunoSEQ multiplex PCR; TCRdb's table is partial and in-frame only. This table has 130,000 to 150,000 clones, around an eighth appearing once. This sequence originates from a man between 18 and 29 years old with type 1 diabetes. The sequenced sample was central memory CD4+ T cells from blood.

The CDR3 spells CAIKQDQETQYF. CDR3 DNA: TGTGCCATCAAACAGGACCAAGAGACCCAGTACTTC. This chain links TRBV10-3 with TRBJ2-5; D might be TRBD1 (5 bases). Trimming stripped 7 bases from V and 0 bases from J, with 6 bases between. The germline V gene encodes CDR1 ENHRY and CDR2 SYGVKD. The CDR3 has 12 residues.